Below are 26 T cell receptor beta chains sequenced from a single sample in a study of neoadjuvant anti-PD-1 for oral cavity cancer. Sequenced by immunoSEQ multiplex PCR; TCRdb stores in-frame clones only, minus some. The sample includes roughly 7,200 clones, 50% to 65% of them seen just once. This specimen was tumor tissue, taken before nivolumab (anti-PD-1) treatment. These receptors came from a person aged 35-80 years with oral cavity squamous cell carcinoma.

The rearrangement uses TRBV7-8 and TRBJ2-2; possibly TRBD1 for D (5 bases). This CDR3 has 15 amino acids. The V end lost 5 bases, the J end lost 2 bases, and 12 bases lay between the germline ends. Germline CDR1 is SGHVS and CDR2 is FQNEAQ. The CDR3 nucleotides are TGTGCCAGCAGCCAGGTCAGGGATAACACCGGGGAGCTGTTTTTT. Residues: CASSQVRDNTGELFF. Using reference TRBV7-8 and TRBJ2-2 for the parts outside the CDR3, the full variable domain is GAGVSQSPRYKVAKRGQDVALRCDPISGHVSLFWYQQALGQGPEFLTYFQNEAQLDKSGLPSDRFFAERPEGSVSTLKIQRTQQEDSAVYLCASSQVRDNTGELFFGEGSRLTVL.

The chain couples TRBV6-4 to TRBJ2-1; D not certain. The germline V and J ends were trimmed by 4 bases and 0 bases, with 10 bases remaining between them. Looked up from germline, CDR1 is MRHNA and CDR2 is SNTAGT. This CDR3 is built from 15 residues. CDR3 coding DNA: TGTGCCAGCAGTGTTGGTCCTAGCTCCTACAATGAGCAGTTCTTC. Translated, it gives CASSVGPSSYNEQFF.

CDR3 amino acids: CASTGTTYEQYF. The CDR3, as DNA: TGTGCCAGCACCGGGACTACCTACGAGCAGTACTTC. The gene calls are TRBV5-6 and TRBJ2-7; 7 positions match TRBD2. The CDR3 is 12 amino acids. The V segment lost 6 bases and the J segment 2 bases; nucleotides outside the gene matches: 2. Germline V gene lookup returns CDR1 SGHDT and CDR2 YYEEEE.

The chain joins TRBV5-1 to TRBJ2-5; 7 bases agree with TRBD2. Germline V gene sequence: CDR1 SGHRS, CDR2 YFSETQ. Trimming removed 4 bases from V and 2 bases from J; junction bases left unmatched: 5. The CDR3 is 14 amino acids. Written as DNA, the CDR3 is TGCGCCAGCAGCCAGGGACTAAAACAAGAGACCCAGTACTTC. It is translated as CASSQGLKQETQYF.

This chain links TRBV2 with TRBJ2-7; unclear D gene. Germline V gives CDR1 SNHLY, CDR2 FYNNEI. CDR3 size: 14 residues. V lost 4 bases to trimming and J lost 2 bases, with 12 bases between them. The CDR3 loop is CASSVSPATYEQYF. The CDR3 DNA sequence: TGTGCCAGCAGTGTATCCCCAGCCACCTACGAGCAGTACTTC.

The rearrangement uses TRBV28 and TRBJ2-4; D is possibly TRBD2 (7 bases). The CDR3 totals 14 residues. Germline loops: CDR1 MDHEN, CDR2 SYDVKM. V lost 5 bases and J 8 bases, leaving 16 bases between the germline ends. CDR3: CASSRMGGADIQYF. CDR3 sequence (DNA): TGTGCCAGCAGTCGCATGGGGGGGGCGGACATTCAGTACTTC.

By sample share, this clone is large. This rearrangement joins TRBV6-1 to TRBJ1-2; the D gene is possibly TRBD1 (5 bases). Germline V gene data show CDR1 as MNHNS and CDR2 as SASEGT. The CDR3 consists of 14 residues. V was shortened by 6 bases and J by 2 bases, with 13 bases between the two germline ends. The CDR3 sequence: CASRAQRGNYGYTF. The CDR3 region has the DNA TGTGCCAGCAGAGCCCAAAGGGGAAACTATGGCTACACCTTC.

This chain connects TRBV12-5 to TRBJ2-2, with D hard to call. In germline, CDR1 is LGHNT, CDR2 FRNRAP. This CDR3 is built from 13 residues. Deletions cut 1 base from V and 4 bases from J, with 4 bases between. CDR3 sequence reads: CASGLAFTGELFF. DNA for the CDR3: TGTGCTAGTGGTTTGGCTTTCACCGGGGAGCTGTTTTTT.

The chain has TRBV15 and TRBJ2-3; 7 bases line up with TRBD2. The CDR3 sequence is 16 residues long. Germline assignment: CDR1 LNHNV and CDR2 YYDKDF (reference sequence). The trim removed 0 bases at V and 3 bases at J, leaving 6 bases unmatched. In DNA, the CDR3 is TGTGCCACCAGCAGAGACGAGGGAGGGCGGACAGATACGCAGTATTTT. Residues: CATSRDEGGRTDTQYF. Filled out from reference TRBV15 and TRBJ2-3, the complete variable domain reads DAMVIQNPRYQVTQFGKPVTLSCSQTLNHNVMYWYQQKSSQAPKLLFHYYDKDFNNEADTPDNFQSRRPNTSFCFLDIRSPGLGDTAMYLCATSRDEGGRTDTQYFGPGTRLTVL.

Worth noting for this clone: Given the absence of the conserved phenylalanine or tryptophan at the CDR3 end, a read error is likely. Because the CDR3's place on the DNA is in doubt, the DNA is left out and the CDR3 is given as listed by TCRdb. This chain links TRBV5-6 with TRBJ1-1; the tabulated D call, TRBD1, remains unverified against the DNA. 12 amino acids form the CDR3, both terminal residues included. Germline V lookup: CDR1 SGHDT, CDR2 YYEEEE. CDR3 sequence: CASSLSGRQGTI.

The CDR3 DNA reads as TGTGCCAGCAGCTTGAGGATGGGGGGCCTCAATCAGCCCCAGCATTTT. Protein sequence: CASSLRMGGLNQPQHF. J is TRBJ1-5 and V is TRBV5-8, with a tentative D call TRBD1 (6 bases). The V end was cut by 1 base, the J end by 3 bases, with 14 bases between. Germline CDR1 and CDR2: SGHTS and YDEGEE. This CDR3 region has 16 residues.

This clone was found a few times. The chain carries TRBV2 and TRBJ1-6, with TRBD1 matching over 9 bases. CDR1 SNHLY and CDR2 FYNNEI come from the germline V gene. The J segment lost 10 bases and the V segment lost 5 bases, leaving 9 bases of the junction unmatched. The CDR3 is 15 amino acids. CDR3 protein: CASSIDRGYGSPLHF. CDR3 in DNA: TGTGCCAGCAGTATTGACAGGGGGTATGGATCACCCCTCCACTTT.

This clone is large in the sample. The genes are TRBV25-1 and TRBJ1-2; 9 bases fit TRBD1. The trim removed 5 bases at V and 3 bases at J, leaving 1 base unmatched. The CDR3 runs 13 residues. Germline V gene lookup returns CDR1 MGHDK and CDR2 SYGVNS. CDR3 nucleotide sequence: TGTGCCAGCAGTCGGACAGGGGACTATGGCTACACCTTC. Translation: CASSRTGDYGYTF.

The chain employs TRBV15 and TRBJ1-4; no reliable D call. Germline V gene data show CDR1 as LNHNV and CDR2 as YYDKDF (reference sequence). The CDR3 extends over 16 amino acids. The germline V and J ends were trimmed by 0 bases and 5 bases, with 13 bases remaining between them. CDR3 nucleotides: TGTGCCACCAGCAGAGATGATGAACTGATAAATGAAAAACTGTTTTTT. As protein: CATSRDDELINEKLFF.

The chain combines TRBV6-1 with TRBJ1-4; D not certain. Germline loops: CDR1 MNHNS, CDR2 SASEGT. This CDR3 has 11 residues. The V and J ends lost 2 bases and 11 bases respectively, with 6 bases between them. This CDR3 reads CASSERGKLFF. CDR3 nucleotide sequence: TGTGCCAGCAGTGAAAGAGGGAAACTGTTTTTT.

The chain joins TRBV5-1 to TRBJ1-1, with TRBD1 matching over 11 bases. Germline V CDR1 and CDR2: SGHRS, YFSETQ. V trimming: 7 bases; J trimming: 4 bases; junction bases outside the gene matches: 15. The CDR3 is 17 residues long. This CDR3 reads CASSGLGSGQGATEAFF. The CDR3 bases are TGCGCCAGCTCCGGTTTGGGGTCCGGACAGGGGGCCACTGAAGCTTTCTTT.

The sample holds a few counts of this clone. The genes are TRBV5-1 and TRBJ1-6; TRBD1 might be the D (5 bases). Looked up from germline, CDR1 is SGHRS and CDR2 is YFSETQ. This CDR3 has 14 residues. The V end lost 7 bases, the J end lost 7 bases, and 15 bases lay between the germline ends. This chain's CDR3 is CASRSGSGNSPLHF. CDR3 DNA: TGCGCCAGCCGATCAGGGTCGGGGAATTCACCCCTCCACTTT.

The rearrangement joins TRBV7-1 to TRBJ2-3, with unresolved D. TRBV7-1 is an ORF; its function is uncertain. The CDR3 sequence is 15 residues long. The V gene lost 4 bases and the J gene lost 6 bases, with 17 bases spanning the gap. In DNA form, the CDR3 reads TGTGCCAGCAGCTTTCCCGGACCACTCCAGGATACGCAGTATTTT. It yields the protein CASSFPGPLQDTQYF.

The chain couples TRBV19 to TRBJ2-4; 12 bases match TRBD2. Germline V gives CDR1 LNHDA, CDR2 SQIVND (reference sequence). The CDR3 runs 20 residues. V shed 0 bases, J shed 1 base, and the junction held 10 bases outside the gene matches. CDR3 sequence: CASSIDLRLAGGPAKNIQYF. As DNA, the CDR3 is TGTGCCAGTAGTATAGATCTCCGGCTAGCGGGGGGGCCGGCCAAAAACATTCAGTACTTC.

The chain recombines TRBV2 with TRBJ2-5; TRBD2 matches 11 bases. Trimming at V came to 5 bases and at J to 5 bases, leaving 13 bases not matched to a gene. The CDR3 covers 17 residues. Germline V lookup: CDR1 SNHLY, CDR2 FYNNEI. The CDR3 loop is CASSLSPSGGKWETQYF. CDR3 DNA sequence: TGTGCCAGCAGTCTTTCCCCTAGCGGGGGGAAATGGGAGACCCAGTACTTC.

The genes are TRBV11-2 and TRBJ1-1; D unclear. Trimming shortened V by 0 bases and J by 0 bases, and 5 bases separated the two germline ends. CDR1 SGHAT and CDR2 FQNNGV come from the germline V gene. The CDR3 is 14 residues long. CDR3 bases: TGTGCCAGCAGCTTAGATTTGGTGAACACTGAAGCTTTCTTT. Translation gives CASSLDLVNTEAFF.

This clone has more than one count but fewer than ten. The chain recombines TRBV2 with TRBJ1-3; 7 nucleotides agree with TRBD1. This CDR3 region has 15 residues. V was clipped by 6 bases and J by 0 bases; unmatched bases: 5. Germline V CDR1 and CDR2: SNHLY, FYNNEI. The CDR3 sequence is CASRITGASGNTIYF. The CDR3 bases are TGTGCCAGCAGGATAACAGGGGCCTCTGGAAACACCATATATTTT.

Worth noting for this clone: Other DNA sequences in the sample encode the same CDR3. The J gene is TRBJ1-1, the V gene TRBV6-6; D is perhaps TRBD1 (6 bases). The length of the CDR3 is 15 residues. Trimming left V 6 bases short and J 2 bases short, with 16 bases between. Germline V CDR1 and CDR2: MNHNY, SVGAGI (reference sequence). CDR3 loop: CASRGAGDGNTEAFF. The CDR3 DNA reads TGTGCCAGCAGGGGGGCAGGGGATGGAAACACTGAAGCTTTCTTT.

The rearrangement links TRBV18 to TRBJ2-5; a weak D match, TRBD1 (5 bases). Trimming shortened V by 2 bases and J by 4 bases, and 5 bases separated the two germline ends. The germline gives CDR1 KGHSH, CDR2 LQKENI. There are 12 residues in the CDR3. The CDR3 DNA sequence: TGTGCCAGCTCACCAAGGGGAGAGACCCAGTACTTC. The encoded protein is CASSPRGETQYF.

The DNA for the CDR3 is TGTGCCAGCAGCTTGGAGCCTTTACTGAACACTGAAGCTTTCTTT. It encodes CASSLEPLLNTEAFF. The chain carries TRBV11-2 and TRBJ1-1; D unclear. Trimming shortened V by 3 bases and J by 0 bases, and 11 bases separated the two germline ends. The V gene's germline CDR1 is SGHAT and CDR2 FQNNGV. The CDR3 runs 15 residues.

The J gene is TRBJ2-3, the V gene TRBV7-9, with 8 bases that match TRBD2. The CDR3 is made up of 15 amino acids. V shed 5 bases, J shed 6 bases, and the junction held 10 bases outside the gene matches. Germline CDR1 is SEHNR and CDR2 is FQNEAQ (reference sequence). CDR3 protein: CASSQGTRQVDTQYF. The CDR3 DNA reads as TGTGCCAGCAGCCAGGGGACTAGACAAGTGGATACGCAGTATTTT.